Listed below are T cell receptor beta chains from one sample, sequenced in a study of cytomegalovirus exposure and HLA in healthy donors. The method was immunoSEQ multiplex PCR; TCRdb's version includes in-frame clones alone and lacks a portion of them. Of about 91,000 clones in the sample, roughly 86% are singletons; the top ten hold about 8.6%. The sample consisted of PBMCs. Receptors originate from a man aged 30-40 years in good health and CMV-seropositive. CDR3s leave out the opening cysteine and the closing phenylalanine or tryptophan. A D gene is named only where the DNA matches it firmly. Rows give clone size only sometimes, using once, few, many, or a class for an expanded clone.

v_call	clone_size	d_call	j_call	cdr3_aa
TRBV25-1	few	NA	TRBJ1-1	ASSGTGYTEAF
TRBV7-9	NA	NA	TRBJ2-1	ASSSAAAEQF
TRBV7-9	NA	TRBD2	TRBJ2-5	ASSLGASGSRETQY
TRBV6-1	NA	NA	TRBJ1-2	ASSESREGGLVAGYT
TRBV6-1	NA	NA	TRBJ1-1	ASSANPGWTEAF
TRBV5-1	once	TRBD2	TRBJ2-2	ASSGGLAGAPANTGELF
TRBV5-8	NA	TRBD2	TRBJ2-1	ASSLVQSGSWFYNEQF
TRBV6-6	few	NA	TRBJ1-5	ASSFGGGEDQPQH
TRBV6-1	NA	NA	TRBJ2-6	ASRWGASGANVLT
TRBV19	NA	NA	TRBJ2-4	ASSIDPHFAGPLAKNIQY
TRBV7-9	NA	NA	TRBJ2-1	ASSFPLTGRPYNEQF
TRBV5-4	NA	TRBD2	TRBJ2-7	ASNLAGGPEQY
TRBV5-4	NA	TRBD1	TRBJ2-5	ASSSTGGFGGQETQY
TRBV7-9	NA	TRBD1	TRBJ2-5	ASTSTWGRGLQETQY
TRBV7-6	NA	NA	TRBJ2-3	ASSLFETDTQY
TRBV2	NA	NA	TRBJ1-1	ASSDGRANTEAF
TRBV14	NA	NA	TRBJ2-7	ASSQTLYEQY
TRBV29-1	once	TRBD2	TRBJ2-7	SVEGRTSGHPYEQY
TRBV4-2	NA	NA	TRBJ2-3	ASSQGVERRTDTQY
TRBV7-8	NA	NA	TRBJ2-5	ASSLGPGQETQY
TRBV10-3	NA	NA	TRBJ2-7	AISRDTFYEQY
TRBV5-1	once	NA	TRBJ1-1	ASSLEGAMNTEAF
TRBV6-4	NA	TRBD2	TRBJ2-3	ASSPSGGTDTQY
TRBV5-1	once	NA	TRBJ1-4	ASSFGIGEKLF
TRBV30	NA	TRBD1	TRBJ1-2	AWSRQGALGYT
TRBV28	NA	NA	TRBJ2-7	ASSLGEGAAVYEQY
TRBV30	few	NA	TRBJ2-5	AWSYDSQETQY
TRBV27	NA	NA	TRBJ2-6	ASSLGGLSGANVLT
TRBV6-1	NA	NA	TRBJ1-2	ASIPSAGYYGYT
TRBV7-9	NA	TRBD2	TRBJ2-3	ASKGSGSREDTQY
TRBV2	NA	TRBD2	TRBJ2-5	ASRDGGQETQY
TRBV15	NA	TRBD2	NA	ATSPPGTRAYEQY
TRBV27	NA	NA	TRBJ2-7	ASSLFSLGEQY
TRBV6-1	NA	NA	TRBJ2-3	ASSEMSGIADTQY
TRBV7-6	NA	TRBD1	TRBJ2-3	ASSPAGGNTDTQY
TRBV7-2	NA	NA	TRBJ2-2	ASSLDTGKAGELF
TRBV10-3	once	TRBD2	TRBJ2-1	AIGWGLASSYNEQF
TRBV4-1	NA	TRBD1	TRBJ1-3	ASSQPPTGDQRNTIY
TRBV19	NA	TRBD1	TRBJ1-5	ASGTVNQPQH
TRBV6-1	once	TRBD1	TRBJ1-6	ATGTGSNSPLH
TRBV5-1	NA	NA	TRBJ1-1	ASSWGHRWMNTEAF
TRBV28	few	TRBD1	TRBJ2-2	ASTRPTGATGELF
TRBV7-7	NA	NA	TRBJ2-1	ASSLEAGSSYNEQF
TRBV11-2	NA	TRBD2	TRBJ2-1	ASSLVRGSYNEQF
TRBV4-1	NA	NA	TRBJ1-4	ASSQDGETADEKLF
TRBV28	NA	NA	TRBJ2-6	ATQGGSGANVLT
TRBV7-9	once	TRBD2	TRBJ2-2	ASSPIGLAGGTGELF
TRBV5-1	NA	TRBD2	TRBJ2-5	ASSKGTSEAWETQY
TRBV2	NA	NA	TRBJ2-7	ASSLTPLEQY
TRBV18	NA	NA	TRBJ1-2	ASSPPITGANYGYT
TRBV2	NA	TRBD1	TRBJ2-7	ASSDEGAEEQY
TRBV28	NA	TRBD1	TRBJ1-1	ASTPGGAGNTEAF